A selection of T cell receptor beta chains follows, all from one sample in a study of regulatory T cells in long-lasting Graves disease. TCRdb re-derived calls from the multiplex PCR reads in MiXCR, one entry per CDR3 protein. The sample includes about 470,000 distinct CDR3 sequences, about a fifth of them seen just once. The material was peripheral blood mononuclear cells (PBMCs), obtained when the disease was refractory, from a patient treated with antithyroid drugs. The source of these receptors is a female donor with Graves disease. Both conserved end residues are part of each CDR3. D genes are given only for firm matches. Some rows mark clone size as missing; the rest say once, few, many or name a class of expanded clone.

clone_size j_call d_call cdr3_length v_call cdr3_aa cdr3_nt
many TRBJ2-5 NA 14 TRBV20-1 CSARDARLVETQYF TGCAGTGCTAGGGATGCCCGCTTGGTTGAGACCCAGTACTTC
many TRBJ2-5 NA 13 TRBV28 CASSLHSQETQYF TGTGCCAGCAGTTTACACAGTCAAGAGACCCAGTACTTC
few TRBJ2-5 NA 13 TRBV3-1 CASSQEVVETQYF TGTGCCAGCAGCCAAGAGGTCGTGGAGACCCAGTACTTC
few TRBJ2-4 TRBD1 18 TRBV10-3 CAISDPEGQGKAKNIQYF TGTGCCATCAGTGATCCCGAAGGACAGGGAAAGGCCAAAAACATTCAGTACTTC
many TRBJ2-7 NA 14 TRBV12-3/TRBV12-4 CASSTRGIPDEQYF TGTGCCAGCAGTACCCGGGGGATACCCGACGAGCAGTACTTC
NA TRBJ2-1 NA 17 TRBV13 CASRPPLAISSYNEQFF TGTGCCAGCAGACCACCCCTAGCGATTAGCTCCTACAATGAGCAGTTCTTC
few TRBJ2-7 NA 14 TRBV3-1 CASSQDPTLGEQYF TGTGCCAGCAGCCAGGACCCCACTCTTGGCGAGCAGTACTTC
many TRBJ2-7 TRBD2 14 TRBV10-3 CAIRASGEGYEQYF TGTGCCATCAGGGCTAGCGGGGAAGGGTACGAGCAGTACTTC
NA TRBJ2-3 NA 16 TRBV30 CAWSVYGKTRTDTQYF TGTGCCTGGAGTGTATACGGCAAGACTCGCACAGATACGCAGTATTTT
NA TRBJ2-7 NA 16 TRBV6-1 CASSEGPRTLVYEQYF TGTGCCAGCAGTGAAGGCCCCCGGACGTTGGTCTACGAGCAGTACTTC
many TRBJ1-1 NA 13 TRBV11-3 CASSPNYSTEAFF TGTGCCAGCAGCCCGAATTACTCCACTGAAGCTTTCTTT
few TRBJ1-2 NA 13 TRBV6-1 CASTHPANYGYTF TGTGCCAGCACCCACCCGGCTAACTATGGCTACACCTTC
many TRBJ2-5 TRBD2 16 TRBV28 CASSQPRLAGGETQYF TGTGCCAGCAGCCAACCGAGACTAGCGGGAGGGGAGACCCAGTACTTC
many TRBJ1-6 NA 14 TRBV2 CASRSSSYNSPLHF TGTGCCAGCAGATCGAGCTCCTATAATTCACCCCTCCACTTT
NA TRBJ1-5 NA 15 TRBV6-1 CASSEADSLNQPQHF TGTGCCAGCAGTGAAGCGGACAGTTTGAATCAGCCCCAGCATTTT
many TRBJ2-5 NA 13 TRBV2 CAGASGTQETQYF TGTGCCGGGGCCTCCGGAACCCAAGAGACCCAGTACTTC
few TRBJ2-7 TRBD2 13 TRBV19 CASRDSGRDEQYF TGTGCCAGTAGGGACAGCGGGAGAGACGAGCAGTACTTC
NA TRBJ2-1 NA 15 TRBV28 CASSFPDLGYNEQFF TGTGCCAGCAGTTTCCCCGACTTAGGATACAATGAGCAGTTCTTC
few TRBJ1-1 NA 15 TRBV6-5 CASSSGQSPDTETFF TGTGCCAGCAGTTCCGGACAGAGCCCGGACACTGAAACTTTCTTT
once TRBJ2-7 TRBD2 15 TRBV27 CASRLASGGSYEQYF TGTGCCAGCAGATTGGCCAGCGGGGGCTCCTACGAGCAGTACTTC
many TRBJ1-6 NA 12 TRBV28 CASSVTRMPLHF TGTGCCAGCAGTGTGACCCGCATGCCCCTCCACTTT
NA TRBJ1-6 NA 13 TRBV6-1 CASTKEANSPLHF TGTGCCAGCACCAAGGAGGCCAATTCACCCCTCCACTTT
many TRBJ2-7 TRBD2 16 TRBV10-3 CAISTLTSGVRYEQYF TGTGCCATCAGTACACTGACTAGCGGGGTAAGATACGAGCAGTACTTC
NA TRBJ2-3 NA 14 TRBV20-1 CSARSSGLTDTQYF TGCAGTGCTAGGAGCAGCGGTCTCACAGATACGCAGTATTTT
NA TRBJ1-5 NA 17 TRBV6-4 CASSEGGQYNLNQPQHF TGTGCCAGCAGTGAAGGTGGGCAGTATAATCTCAATCAGCCCCAGCATTTT
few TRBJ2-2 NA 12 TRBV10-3 CAQGTNTGELFF TGTGCGCAGGGAACGAACACCGGGGAGCTGTTTTTT
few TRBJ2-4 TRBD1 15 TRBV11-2 CASSSHPTGGTIQYF TGTGCCAGCAGCTCGCATCCGACAGGGGGGACCATTCAGTACTTC
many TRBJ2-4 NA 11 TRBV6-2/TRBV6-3 CASIAQNIQYF TGTGCCAGCATCGCTCAAAACATTCAGTACTTC
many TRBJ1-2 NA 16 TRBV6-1 CASSRGVVGNLYGYTF TGTGCCAGCAGTCGGGGAGTAGTGGGAAACCTTTATGGCTACACCTTC
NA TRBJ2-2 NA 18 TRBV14 CASSQVDSPYLNTGELFF TGTGCCAGCAGCCAAGTTGACAGCCCTTACCTGAACACCGGGGAGCTGTTTTTT
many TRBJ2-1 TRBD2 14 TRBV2 CASFVAGVFGEQFF TGTGCCAGCTTCGTGGCGGGAGTATTTGGTGAGCAGTTCTTC
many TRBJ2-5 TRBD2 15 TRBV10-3 CAISLTSGRSETQYF TGTGCCATCAGTCTTACTAGCGGGAGATCAGAGACCCAGTACTTC
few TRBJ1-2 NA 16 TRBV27 CASTSGGGGDYDGYTF TGTGCCAGCACATCGGGCGGGGGGGGCGATTATGATGGCTACACCTTC
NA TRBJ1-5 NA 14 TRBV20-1 CSARAGSPNQPQHF TGCAGTGCTAGAGCAGGGTCACCCAATCAGCCCCAGCATTTT
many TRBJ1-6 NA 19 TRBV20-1 CSASLATVRASSYNSPLHF TGCAGTGCTAGCCTAGCTACAGTTCGCGCGAGCTCCTATAATTCACCCCTCCACTTT
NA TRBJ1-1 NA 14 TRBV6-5 CASSYILGNTEAFF TGTGCCAGCAGTTACATTCTCGGGAACACTGAAGCTTTCTTT
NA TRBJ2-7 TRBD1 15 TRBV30 CAWSPHPGQGGEQYF TGTGCCTGGAGTCCACACCCGGGACAGGGGGGCGAGCAGTACTTC
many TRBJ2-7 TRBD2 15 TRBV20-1 CSSLRAGELTYEQYF TGCAGTTCCCTCCGGGCGGGGGAATTAACCTACGAGCAGTACTTC
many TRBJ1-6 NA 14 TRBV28 CASSALDSDSPLHF TGTGCCAGCAGTGCATTGGACAGTGATTCACCCCTCCACTTT
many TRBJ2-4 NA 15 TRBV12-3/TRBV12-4 CASSPVSGAKNIQYF TGTGCCAGCAGCCCGGTGAGCGGGGCCAAAAACATTCAGTACTTC